This TCR beta chain was captured in a study of blood T cell repertoires in COVID-19 (dated by TCRdb to the early 2020s). At the level of the whole study: Samples covering the acute and convalescent phases of COVID-19 were provided by collaborators in the United States, Italy and Spain. Deeply sampled blood TCRbeta repertoires from subjects exposed to, actively infected with, or recovered from COVID-19 were included in the dataset. Nearly every sample came with metadata listing a de-identified subject ID, COVID-19 status, age in years and sex. The prospective study material was composed of cDNA or gDNA derived from T cells, B-cell-depleted T cells, or PBMCs. The repertoires were released in a freely available public database meant as a resource for research on the immune response to SARS-CoV-2. Samples came from the ongoing ImmuneRACE study (first 160 participants) plus 1,254 subjects from 6 global collaborators. Where available, HLA class I and class II types were taken from metadata supplied by the sample provider and were not determined by assay-based typing. Summary of the overall study and its limitations: How much clinical and demographic metadata was included differed by source and by participant, and the metadata was provided uncurated.

To note about this clone: There is no known antigen for this receptor. No much larger clone exists at a distance of one base, and base qualities are not known.

Unmatched junction bases come to 8, with V trimmed by 1 base and J by 6 bases. Taken from the germline V gene, the CDR1 and CDR2 loops are SGHDN and FVKESK. From its cysteine to its phenylalanine, the CDR3 spans 16 amino acids. The CDR3 DNA has 48 bases and is translated from base 1. The immunoSEQ Assay, a bias-controlled multiplex PCR, was used to amplify TCRbeta CDR3 regions from genomic DNA. The original methods were these. The number of nucleated cells in each sample was estimated from the amplification of reference gene primers within the assay. Sequence reads were collapsed and filtered to measure the absolute abundance of every unique TCRbeta CDR3 rearrangement. Productive Simpson clonality was computed per sample as the square root of Simpson's diversity index over productive rearrangements. TCRdb mirrors the immuneACCESS table, restricted to in-frame sequences. Some clones are absent from its copies; in checked studies, under half trace to an unresolved V gene, and the reason for the others is unknown. V and J calls plus clone size are reproduced from that table; the DNA served to infer D and trimming. In all, the sample holds under 250,000 clones, and 80% to 85% of those were seen once. 2% to 2.5% of the sample rests with the top ten.

Collaborating institutions collected whole blood in K2EDTA tubes following their own protocols. Collaborator samples were shipped for TCRbeta analysis as frozen whole blood, isolated PBMCs, or DNA extracted from either sample type. The chain joins TRBV14 to TRBJ1-2; 10 nucleotides in the junction match TRBD1. Input material: peripheral blood. The TCR originated in a woman aged 55 to 70 with acute or convalescent COVID-19. The sequence in DNA is TGTGCCAGCAGCCAAGGACAGGGGGCAGGTCTCGATGGCTACACCTTC. This encodes CASSQGQGAGLDGYTF.